This entry describes one T cell receptor beta chain. Its antigen is still unknown. Using its own MiXCR run on the 5' RACE reads, TCRdb lists one record per CDR3 protein. The data show hundreds of thousands of distinct CDR3 sequences, about 20% seen once. The source of the sample is a study of identical twins. Study results and limitations: Invariant MAIT and iNKT cells are populations that could partly confound zero-insertion analyses. Fewer insertions were carried by abundant cord blood beta clonotypes, but none was seen in memory repertoires.

The CDR3 has 12 residues. V lost 5 bases and J lost 5, with 9 bases in between. These data were also filed under a second study, of T cells expressing NK-cell markers.

The chain has TRBV12-3 or TRBV12-4 and TRBJ2-5; D remains unclear. Material: PBMCs. This receptor was obtained from a woman aged 18-30 years in good health. CDR3 DNA sequence: TGTGCCAGCAGTATAAGCGCGGAGACCCAGTACTTC. Its protein is CASSISAETQYF.